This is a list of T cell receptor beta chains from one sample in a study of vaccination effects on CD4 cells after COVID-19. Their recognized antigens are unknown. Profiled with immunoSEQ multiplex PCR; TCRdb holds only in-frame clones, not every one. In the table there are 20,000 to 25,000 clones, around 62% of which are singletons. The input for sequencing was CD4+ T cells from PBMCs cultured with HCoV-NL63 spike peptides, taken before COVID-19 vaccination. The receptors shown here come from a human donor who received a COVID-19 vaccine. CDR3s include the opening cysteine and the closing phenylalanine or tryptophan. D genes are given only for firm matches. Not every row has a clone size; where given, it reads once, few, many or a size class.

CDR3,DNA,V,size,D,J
CAWSVLGLRNTEAFF,TGTGCCTGGAGTGTTCTGGGGTTGCGGAACACTGAAGCTTTCTTT,TRBV30,few,NA,TRBJ1-1
CASSQDQGTGELFF,TGTGCCAGCAGCCAGGACCAGGGAACCGGGGAGCTGTTTTTT,TRBV3-1/TRBV3-2,few,NA,TRBJ2-2
CASSFGQPSGNTIYF,TGTGCCAGCAGTTTCGGACAGCCATCGGGAAACACCATATATTTT,TRBV6-6,NA,NA,TRBJ1-3
CASSYPAGTEAFF,TGTGCCAGCAGTTACCCCGCAGGCACTGAAGCTTTCTTT,TRBV6-6,medium-sized,NA,TRBJ1-1
CATSGSRDTEAFF,TGTGCCACCAGTGGCTCCCGGGACACTGAAGCTTTCTTT,TRBV24-1,NA,NA,TRBJ1-1
CASSPFRDRVWETQYF,TGTGCCAGCAGCCCATTCCGGGACAGGGTTTGGGAGACCCAGTACTTC,TRBV27,NA,TRBD1,TRBJ2-5
CASSLAQETQYF,TGTGCCAGCAGCTTAGCCCAAGAGACCCAGTACTTC,TRBV7-8,NA,NA,TRBJ2-5
CASSFRGGLTDTQYF,TGTGCCAGCAGTTTTAGGGGGGGCCTCACAGATACGCAGTATTTT,TRBV6-4,NA,NA,TRBJ2-3
CASSVSGVGSGANVLTF,TGTGCCAGCAGCGTAAGCGGGGTGGGCTCTGGGGCCAACGTCCTGACTTTC,TRBV9,NA,TRBD2,TRBJ2-6
CASSDTGQMNTEAFF,TGTGCCAGCAGCGACACGGGACAGATGAACACTGAAGCTTTCTTT,TRBV5-6,NA,TRBD1,TRBJ1-1
CASSLPGLAGGTDTQYF,TGCGCCAGCAGCCTCCCGGGACTAGCGGGGGGCACAGATACGCAGTATTTT,TRBV4-1,NA,TRBD2,TRBJ2-3
CASSLLEDDGYTF,TGTGCCAGCAGCTTACTCGAGGACGATGGCTACACCTTC,TRBV7-8,many,NA,TRBJ1-2
CASSVSGDSYNEQFF,TGTGCCAGTAGTGTTTCGGGTGACTCCTACAATGAGCAGTTCTTC,TRBV19,NA,NA,TRBJ2-1
CASSQDLQTYEQYF,TGTGCCAGCAGCCAAGATCTGCAGACCTACGAGCAGTACTTC,TRBV4-2,NA,NA,TRBJ2-7
CASSPLGRGYEQYF,TGTGCCAGCAGCCCCCTTGGTCGGGGGTACGAGCAGTACTTC,TRBV7-8,NA,NA,TRBJ2-7
CASSFPLQGRSYEQYF,TGTGCCAGCAGCTTTCCTTTGCAGGGGAGATCCTACGAGCAGTACTTC,TRBV11-2,NA,NA,TRBJ2-7
CASSPRGDYGYTF,TGTGCCAGTAGTCCTCGGGGGGACTATGGCTACACCTTC,TRBV19,NA,NA,TRBJ1-2
CASSLTSGGYEQYF,TGTGCCAGCAGCTTAACTAGCGGGGGCTACGAGCAGTACTTC,TRBV11-2,NA,TRBD2,TRBJ2-7
CSVEDWEETQYF,TGCAGCGTTGAAGACTGGGAGGAGACCCAGTACTTC,TRBV29-1,NA,NA,TRBJ2-5